This record concerns one T cell receptor beta chain sequence. The antigen it binds to is not known. It has no much larger one-base neighbor in the sample; base qualities were not kept. For CDR1 and CDR2, the germline V gene lists SGHTS and YDEGEE. The CDR3 sequence holds 14 residues, the cysteine and phenylalanine included. Only CDR3 DNA remains: 42 bases, in frame from the first base. Relative to germline, V is 0 bases shorter and J is 5 bases shorter, with 11 bases between their ends. Donors were healthy HIV-negative adults with no recently reported acute infections or vaccinations. Every donor was a Caucasian adult living in Nashville, Tennessee, USA. CD4+ T cells were enriched by magnetic negative selection; naive cells were then positively selected on CD45RA, and the negative fraction formed the memory subset. Blood was collected by leukapheresis, and PBMCs were isolated by Ficoll-Histopaque density gradient centrifugation and then cryopreserved in liquid nitrogen vapor phase. Analytical flow cytometry was used to check the purity and quantity of every magnetically sorted T cell population. Genomic DNA was isolated from every sorted fraction and measured by UV absorbance on a Nanodrop 2000c.

Using the deep immunoSEQ assay, TCR CDR3 regions were amplified from genomic DNA by multiplex PCR. For each cell subset, the extracted genomic DNA was distributed evenly across all wells of several immunoSEQ 96-well plates, and each plate served as one replicate. For sorted subsets, around 0.2 ug genomic DNA, equal to some 30,000 T cell genomes, was loaded into each replicate PCR. Purified libraries were measured with a Qubit 3.0 fluorometer, size-checked on a Bioanalyzer 2100, and measured again with the KAPA Library Quantification kit. A separate single-read 150-cycle Illumina NextSeq 550 flow cell was used to sequence each immunoSEQ 96-well plate. As for the original processing: The immunoSEQ output contained only junctional sequences without quality scores, so filtering could not match that applied to full-length reads. Sequences were annotated with PyIR, a Python wrapper for IgBLAST v1.9, and V/J genes and CDR3 were assigned using IMGT germline references. Reads with weak V/J assignments (E-value above 1e-6), missing CDR3, stop codons, out-of-frame junctions, or ambiguous translated residues were removed. V3J clonotypes were defined as sequences sharing the same inferred V gene, J gene, and CDR3 amino acid sequence. Percentage overlap between repertoires was computed as shared unique clonotypes divided by the size of the smaller repertoire. Repertoire richness was assessed with RTK rarefaction, the Chao1 estimator, and Recon v2.1 estimates of unobserved clonotypes. OLGA was used to compute generation probabilities for all TCRbeta clonotypes that the gDNA method yielded from a handful of donors. The table comes from immuneACCESS by way of TCRdb, which keeps in-frame sequences with V and J called. Part of the clones is missing from these tables; in studies checked, under half for an unresolved V gene and the rest for unknown reasons. D and trimming were read from the DNA, whereas the V and J calls and clone size are those reported in that table. The sample data list around 2.3 million clones, and approximately 96% of these were observed just once. The ten top clones hold around 0.13% of the sample.

The entry originates in a study of shared clonotypes between healthy human individuals (TCRdb year 2020). At the level of the whole study: Three men and two women, aged 18 to 49 years, made up the cohort. Between about 0.8 and 9 billion PBMCs per donor were obtained by leukapheresis. To increase sequencing depth and limit assay-specific biases, TCR repertoire library preparation and sequencing were carried out by different laboratories using diverse techniques. To estimate repertoire size and how much clonotypes are shared between individuals, the study performed deep sequencing of blood TCR repertoires from a few healthy adults. For each donor, three plates each were used for CD4 naive and CD4 memory, two plates were used for CD8 naive, and one plate was used for CD8 memory.

Results and caveats for the whole study, not just this receptor: The small number of donors limited the genetic and exposure-history diversity represented. Pairwise subsampling led to the expectation that sequencing depth would affect the degree of clonotype sharing among donors. Compared with non-shared clonotypes, clonotypes shared by all four sorted-subset donors had higher generation probabilities. Naive subsets generally had larger estimated clonotype richness than memory subsets did. Only blood was sampled, and tissue TCR repertoires likely differ from those in blood. Rarefaction of sorted-subset datasets indicated incomplete sequencing despite the large sequencing depth. Sharing across several donors was observed for roughly 5.4% of naive CD4, about 3.2% of naive CD8, roughly 2.4% of memory CD4, and roughly 0.4% of memory CD8 clonotypes.

The sequence links TRBV5-8 to TRBJ1-2; no D gene can be assigned with confidence. The source of this sequence is a man aged 18-30 years in good health. The source material was naive CD4+ T cells sorted from blood. The cell subset or site tag for this specimen amounts to: CD45RA+ positively selected. At the DNA level, the sequence is TGTGCCAGCAGCTTGGGGGTCGGAAGATATGGCTACACCTTC. Translated, it gives CASSLGVGRYGYTF.